A single sample is the source of the 9 T cell receptor beta chains below, sequenced in a study of T cell clonotyping in hematopoietic cell transplantation. TCRdb's copy holds only in-frame clones and misses some; the assay was immunoSEQ multiplex PCR. The repertoire consists of tens of thousands of clones, with 85% to 95% occurring once and the leading ten covering 0.7% to 0.95%. Sequencing used peripheral blood mononuclear cells. The receptors stem from a woman aged 50 to 60 in good health. Some clones in this sample may be carry-over from other donors' samples.

The chain is built from TRBV5-1 and TRBJ2-5, with 8 bases lining up with TRBD1. The CDR3 totals 16 residues. Germline V gene lookup returns CDR1 SGHRS and CDR2 YFSETQ. V was clipped by 0 bases and J by 2 bases; unmatched bases: 6. CDR3 residues: CASSLAGQAKQETQYF. For the CDR3, the DNA is TGCGCCAGCAGCTTGGCGGGACAGGCAAAGCAAGAGACCCAGTACTTC.

The genes are TRBV5-5 and TRBJ2-7; D ambiguous. The CDR3 spans 14 residues. CDR1 is SGHKS, CDR2 YYEKEE, per germline (reference sequence). Trimming shortened V by 0 bases and J by 3 bases, and 10 bases separated the two germline ends. CDR3 bases: TGTGCCAGCAGCTTGGGTCTTGCCGTCTACGAGCAGTACTTC. This translates into CASSLGLAVYEQYF. The full variable domain, completed using reference TRBV5-5 and TRBJ2-7, is DAGVTQSPTHLIKTRGQQVTLRCSPISGHKSVSWYQQVLGQGPQFIFQYYEKEERGRGNFPDRFSARQFPNYSSELNVNALLLGDSALYLCASSLGLAVYEQYFGPGTRLTVT.

The gene calls are TRBV7-2 and TRBJ2-5; TRBD2 matches 9 bases. The ends lost 1 base at V and 5 bases at J; junction bases unmatched: 2. The CDR3 runs to 14 residues. In germline, CDR1 is SGHTA, CDR2 FQGNSA. CDR3 nucleotide sequence: TGTGCCAGCAGCTTAGGCGGGGGGGCGGAGACCCAGTACTTC. It yields the protein CASSLGGGAETQYF.

This clone showed up just a few times. The chain recombines TRBV7-2 with TRBJ2-7; maybe TRBD2 (5 bases). The CDR3 sequence is 15 residues long. V was pared by 2 bases and J by 0 bases, with 11 bases between. CDR1 SGHTA and CDR2 FQGNSA come from the germline V gene. The CDR3 region is CASSLSVGVSYEQYF. In DNA, the CDR3 is TGTGCCAGCAGCTTAAGCGTCGGGGTCTCCTACGAGCAGTACTTC.

The chain couples TRBV28 to TRBJ1-4; TRBD1 matches 9 bases. Trimming at V came to 5 bases and at J to 8 bases, leaving 9 bases not matched to a gene. The CDR3 sequence is 15 residues long. Germline lookup yields CDR1 MDHEN and CDR2 SYDVKM. CDR3 residues: CASSDTQGASEKLFF. The CDR3 DNA reads TGTGCCAGCAGTGACACACAGGGGGCCTCCGAAAAACTGTTTTTT.

The J gene is TRBJ2-1, the V gene TRBV11-3; D is unresolved. Trimming shortened V by 6 bases and J by 8 bases, and 11 bases separated the two germline ends. CDR1 and CDR2 (germline): SGHNT, YENEEA. This CDR3 contains 12 residues. This CDR3 is CASRLSSYEQFF. The CDR3 DNA reads as TGTGCCAGCAGGCTTTCCTCCTATGAGCAGTTCTTC.

The rearrangement uses TRBV9 and TRBJ1-6; a weak D match, TRBD1 (5 bases). The CDR3 covers 15 residues. V dropped 4 bases and J dropped 9 bases, with 17 bases sitting between them. Per the germline V gene, CDR1 is SGDLS and CDR2 is YYNGEE. The CDR3 region has the DNA TGTGCCAGCAGCTCCTCGGGGGGATCAGGTTCACCCCTCCACTTT. Its translation is CASSSSGGSGSPLHF.

The chain employs TRBV6-1 and TRBJ2-3; tentative D call: TRBD2 (5 bases). The V end lost 4 bases, the J end lost 0 bases, and 17 bases lay between the germline ends. This CDR3 has 17 residues. The germline V gene has CDR1 MNHNS and CDR2 SASEGT. The CDR3 nucleotides read TGTGCCAGCAGTGTCCCCACCCGGGGAGTTAGCACAGATACGCAGTATTTT. Translating it yields CASSVPTRGVSTDTQYF.

The chain joins TRBV5-6 to TRBJ1-6; D remains unclear. Trimming stripped 0 bases from V and 4 bases from J, with 8 bases between. The germline CDR1 and CDR2 sequences are SGHDT and YYEEEE. The CDR3 has 15 amino acids. Here the CDR3 reads CASSLVGPYNSPLHF. CDR3 in DNA: TGTGCCAGCAGCTTGGTTGGCCCTTATAATTCACCCCTCCACTTT.